This TCR beta chain was documented in a study of control samples from healthy donors and cancer patients. V lost 0 bases to trimming and J lost 7 bases; unmatched junction nucleotides: 6. Germline CDR1 and CDR2: KGHSH and LQKENI. The CDR3 spans 15 residues. The table came from immunoSEQ multiplex PCR; TCRdb's copy has only in-frame clones and leaves some out. The sample contains 100,000 to 150,000 clones, almost 95% of which appear only once. This sequence was found in a man aged 80 or over with head and neck cancer. J is TRBJ1-5 and V is TRBV18, with 7 bases aligning to TRBD1. The sample comprised PBMCs. CDR3 amino acids: CASSPPGLGGQPQHF. As DNA, the CDR3 is TGTGCCAGCTCACCACCGGGGCTAGGGGGCCAGCCCCAGCATTTT.